The sequence of this T cell receptor beta chain was determined in a study of regulatory T cells in long-lasting Graves disease. Study-level results: The sample size was small, and this may have reduced accuracy.

HTBI primers from iRepertoire and Arm-PCR of CDR3 regions yielded the TCR beta libraries. TCRdb reprocessed the multiplex PCR reads via MiXCR and lists one record per CDR3 protein. The table records under 300,000 distinct CDR3 sequences, around 18% of them present only once. Ten or more counts support this clonotype. The antigen is unknown. This CDR3 region has 14 residues. Per germline, CDR1 LGHDT and CDR2 YNNKEL (reference sequence). V shed 10 bases and J 6 bases; nucleotides not matched to a gene: 13. Indicated time point: newly diagnosed GD, antithyroid drugs for less than 3 months. Extracted PBMC RNA gave rise to the TCR library. These data also featured in a second study, about T cells in Graves' hyperthyroidism and ophthalmopathy.

The rearrangement uses TRBV3-1 and TRBJ1-1; 8 nucleotides align to TRBD1. The sequence was collected from a woman in her twenties or thirties with Graves disease. The material was peripheral blood mononuclear cells (PBMCs), obtained at new diagnosis, from a patient treated with antithyroid drugs. CDR3 sequence: CATRSTGGIPEAFF. DNA for the CDR3: TGTGCCACCAGATCCACAGGGGGAATTCCTGAAGCTTTCTTT.